Reported below is one T cell receptor beta chain. Its antigen is currently unknown. Generated by immunoSEQ multiplex PCR, the TCRdb table keeps only in-frame clones and is missing some. The sample consists of 92,000 or so clones, 85% to 90% of them appearing once. This sample is part of a study of OX40 agonist ivuxolimab in advanced cancers. General study points: Expanded clones were, on average, more numerous in CD8+ T cells than in CD4+. Partly responding patients at 0.1-3.0 mg/kg showed some of the smallest clonal expansion. Antigen specificity remained undetermined for the expanded peripheral T cells.

The CDR3 is 15 amino acids. In germline, CDR1 is SEHNR, CDR2 FQNEAQ (reference sequence). Trimming removed 1 base from V and 5 bases from J; junction bases left unmatched: 5. The gene calls are TRBV7-9 and TRBJ2-1; TRBD2 aligns across 7 bases. Sample: CD4+ or CD8+ T cells sorted from blood, taken in a trial of the OX40 agonist ivuxolimab. The TCR comes from an adult with an advanced solid tumor such as melanoma, head and neck, liver or kidney cancer. For the CDR3, the DNA is TGTGCCAGCAGCTTAGGGTCGGGGGGAAACAATGAGCAGTTCTTC. Its protein is CASSLGSGGNNEQFF. Complete variable domain (other parts from reference TRBV7-9 and TRBJ2-1): DTGVSQNPRHKITKRGQNVTFRCDPISEHNRLYWYRQTLGQGPEFLTYFQNEAQLEKSRLLSDRFSAERPKGSFSTLEIQRTEQGDSAMYLCASSLGSGGNNEQFFGPGTRLTVL.